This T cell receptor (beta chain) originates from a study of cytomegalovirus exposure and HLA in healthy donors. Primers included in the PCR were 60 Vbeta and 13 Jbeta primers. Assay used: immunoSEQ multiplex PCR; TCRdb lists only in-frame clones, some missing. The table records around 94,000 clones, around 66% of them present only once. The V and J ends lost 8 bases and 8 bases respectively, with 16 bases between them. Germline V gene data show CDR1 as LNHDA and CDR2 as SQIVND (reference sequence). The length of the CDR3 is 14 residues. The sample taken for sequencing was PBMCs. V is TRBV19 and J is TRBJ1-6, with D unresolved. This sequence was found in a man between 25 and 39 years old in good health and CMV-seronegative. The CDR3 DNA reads TGTGCCAGTGAGGCCGGGTCGAGGGATTCACCCCTCCACTTT. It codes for CASEAGSRDSPLHF.